The 8 T cell receptor beta chains reported below all come from one sample, sequenced in a study of control samples from healthy donors and cancer patients. Profiling relied on immunoSEQ multiplex PCR, and the TCRdb table lists in-frame clones only, not all of them. The table includes around 68,000 clones, more than 80% detected once. Sequencing used blood. Receptors were obtained from a man in his sixties in good health.

The V gene is TRBV6-5, the J gene TRBJ1-2, with no clear D. Trimming took 6 bases from V and 2 from J, leaving 7 bases between them. There are 12 residues in the CDR3. Germline assignment: CDR1 MNHEY and CDR2 SVGAGI. The CDR3 here is CASSPGNYGYTF. CDR3 DNA: TGTGCCAGCAGCCCGGGAAACTATGGCTACACCTTC.

The chain is built from TRBV27 and TRBJ2-2; 8 nucleotides agree with TRBD2. CDR1 is MNHEY, CDR2 SMNVEV, per germline (reference sequence). V shed 5 bases and J 6 bases; nucleotides not matched to a gene: 17. The CDR3 totals 18 residues. The CDR3 coding sequence is TGTGCCAGCAGTGGGGGAAAAGGTCTAGCGGGTGGCGCCGGGGAGCTGTTTTTT. Amino acid sequence: CASSGGKGLAGGAGELFF.

V is TRBV18 and J is TRBJ2-3; tentative D call: TRBD1 (6 bases). Germline values: CDR1 KGHSH, CDR2 LQKENI. V shed 4 bases and J shed 2 bases, with 7 bases lying between them. The CDR3 contains 13 residues. The CDR3 protein is CASSRTDTDTQYF. For the CDR3, the DNA is TGTGCCAGCTCACGGACAGACACAGATACGCAGTATTTT.

The chain is built from TRBV30 and TRBJ1-1; D is uncertain. CDR1 is GTSNPN, CDR2 SVGIG, per germline (reference sequence). CDR3 length equals 13 residues. V lost 3 bases to trimming and J lost 2 bases, with 10 bases between them. In nucleotides, the CDR3 is TGTGCCTGGAGCGGGCTGGGTAACACTGAAGCTTTCTTT. This gives the protein CAWSGLGNTEAFF. Looking up the rest from reference TRBV30 and TRBJ1-1 gives the full variable domain: SQTIHQWPATLVQPVGSPLSLECTVEGTSNPNLYWYRQAAGRGLQLLFYSVGIGQISSEVPQNLSASRPQDRQFILSSKKLLLSDSGFYLCAWSGLGNTEAFFGQGTRLTVV.

V is TRBV5-6 and J is TRBJ2-7; no reliable D call. Between the trimmed V and J ends, which lost 0 bases and 0 bases, there was a span of 7 bases. This CDR3 is 14 amino acids long. Germline V gives CDR1 SGHDT, CDR2 YYEEEE. The CDR3 region is CASSLAQSSYEQYF. The CDR3 nucleotides read TGTGCCAGCAGCTTGGCCCAGAGCTCCTACGAGCAGTACTTC.

The J gene is TRBJ2-5, the V gene TRBV4-2, with 9 nucleotides matching TRBD2. J was trimmed by 1 base and V by 0 bases; bases with no gene match: 6. The germline V gene encodes CDR1 LGHNA and CDR2 YNFKEQ. The CDR3 length is 17 residues. The CDR3 bases are TGTGCCAGCAGCCAAGAACGCGGTAGCGGGGGCCAAGAGACCCAGTACTTC. This codes for CASSQERGSGGQETQYF.

The chain is built from TRBV20-1 and TRBJ1-2; D gene ambiguous. Germline-derived CDR1 and CDR2 are DFQATT and SNEGSKA (reference sequence). The CDR3 runs 9 residues. Trimming left V 6 bases short and J 11 bases short, with 10 bases between. Written as DNA, the CDR3 is TGCAGTGCCCAACCTAGTTACACCTTC. This sequence encodes CSAQPSYTF.

The genes are TRBV27 and TRBJ2-7, with D maybe TRBD2 (6 bases). The CDR3 consists of 15 residues. Deletions cut 6 bases from V and 0 bases from J, with 15 bases between. CDR1 is MNHEY and CDR2 is SMNVEV in the germline V gene (reference sequence). CDR3 nucleotides: TGTGCCAGCAGCCCCCCGGGACTCGGCTCCTACGAGCAGTACTTC. Translation gives CASSPPGLGSYEQYF.